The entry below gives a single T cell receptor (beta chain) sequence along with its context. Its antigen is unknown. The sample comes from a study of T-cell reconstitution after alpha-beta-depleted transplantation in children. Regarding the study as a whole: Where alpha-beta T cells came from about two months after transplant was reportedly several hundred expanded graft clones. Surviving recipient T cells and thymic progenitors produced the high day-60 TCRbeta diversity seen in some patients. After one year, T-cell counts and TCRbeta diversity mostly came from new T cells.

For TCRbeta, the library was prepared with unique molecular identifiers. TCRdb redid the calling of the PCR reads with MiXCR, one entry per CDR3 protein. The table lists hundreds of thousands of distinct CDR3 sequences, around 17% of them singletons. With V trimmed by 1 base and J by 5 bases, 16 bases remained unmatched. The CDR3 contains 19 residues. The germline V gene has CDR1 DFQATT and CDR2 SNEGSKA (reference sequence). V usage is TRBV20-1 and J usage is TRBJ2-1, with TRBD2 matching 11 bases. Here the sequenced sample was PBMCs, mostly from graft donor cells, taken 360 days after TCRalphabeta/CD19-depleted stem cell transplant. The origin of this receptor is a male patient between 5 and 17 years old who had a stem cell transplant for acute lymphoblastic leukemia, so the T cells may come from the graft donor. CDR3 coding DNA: TGCAGTGCTAGAGGGGTAGGGACTAGCGGTCGGAGGAAGGACAATGAGCAGTTCTTC. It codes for CSARGVGTSGRRKDNEQFF.